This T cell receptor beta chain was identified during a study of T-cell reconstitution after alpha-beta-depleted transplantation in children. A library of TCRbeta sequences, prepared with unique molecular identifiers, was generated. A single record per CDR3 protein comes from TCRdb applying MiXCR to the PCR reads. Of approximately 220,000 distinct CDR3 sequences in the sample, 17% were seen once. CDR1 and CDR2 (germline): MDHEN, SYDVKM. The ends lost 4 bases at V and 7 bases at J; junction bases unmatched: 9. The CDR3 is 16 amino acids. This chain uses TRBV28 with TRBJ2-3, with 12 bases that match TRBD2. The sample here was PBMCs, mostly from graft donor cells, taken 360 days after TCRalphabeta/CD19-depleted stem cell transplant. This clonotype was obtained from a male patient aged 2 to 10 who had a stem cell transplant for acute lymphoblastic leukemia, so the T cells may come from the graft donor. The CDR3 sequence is CASSYLTSGGPYTQYF. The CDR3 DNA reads TGTGCCAGCAGTTACCTCACTAGCGGGGGGCCATATACGCAGTATTTT.